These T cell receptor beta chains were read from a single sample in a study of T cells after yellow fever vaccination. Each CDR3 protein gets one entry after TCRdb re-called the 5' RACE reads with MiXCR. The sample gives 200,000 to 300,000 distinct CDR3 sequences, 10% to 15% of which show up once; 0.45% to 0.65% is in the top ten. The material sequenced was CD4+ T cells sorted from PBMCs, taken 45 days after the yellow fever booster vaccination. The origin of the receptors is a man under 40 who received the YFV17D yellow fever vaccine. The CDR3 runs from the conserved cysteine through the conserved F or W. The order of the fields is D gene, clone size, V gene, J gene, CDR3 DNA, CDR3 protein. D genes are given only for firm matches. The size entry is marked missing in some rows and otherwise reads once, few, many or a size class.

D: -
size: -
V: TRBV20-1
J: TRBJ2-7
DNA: TGCAGTGCCAATAGCGAGAACTACGAGCAGTACTTC
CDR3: CSANSENYEQYF

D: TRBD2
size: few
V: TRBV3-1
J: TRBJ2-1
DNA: TGTGCCAGCAGCCAAGCTGGCCTAGCGGGGCACAATGAGCAGTTCTTC
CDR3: CASSQAGLAGHNEQFF

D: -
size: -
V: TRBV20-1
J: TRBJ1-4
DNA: TGCAGTGCTAGTGGCTCTCCTCCCGGAAAACTGTTTTTT
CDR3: CSASGSPPGKLFF

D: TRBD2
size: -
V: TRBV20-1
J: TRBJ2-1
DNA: TGCAGTGCTCCTATGCGGGAGGGCCTAAATGAGCAGTTCTTC
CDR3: CSAPMREGLNEQFF

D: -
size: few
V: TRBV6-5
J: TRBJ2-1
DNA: TGTGCCAGCAGTTACCGCAGACAGGTTAATAAATACAATGAGCAGTTCTTC
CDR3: CASSYRRQVNKYNEQFF

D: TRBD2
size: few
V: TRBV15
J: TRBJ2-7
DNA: TGTGCCACCAGCAGAGAGGCGGGAGGGTACGAGCAGTACTTC
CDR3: CATSREAGGYEQYF

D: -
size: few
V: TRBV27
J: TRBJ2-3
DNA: TGTGCCAGCAGTTTATCCGGGCCAGGGGCTCAGTATTTT
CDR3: CASSLSGPGAQYF

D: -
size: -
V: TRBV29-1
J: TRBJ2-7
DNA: TGCAGCGTTGAAGGGTCGAGAGGGGGAACCTACGAGCAGTACTTC
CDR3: CSVEGSRGGTYEQYF

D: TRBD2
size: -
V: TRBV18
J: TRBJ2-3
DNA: TGTGCCAGCTCACCCCTAGCGGGAGTAAGCACAGATACGCAGTATTTT
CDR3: CASSPLAGVSTDTQYF

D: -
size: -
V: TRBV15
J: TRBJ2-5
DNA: TGTGCCACCAGCAGAGATCTCGGTAGTCAAGAGACCCAGTACTTC
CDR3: CATSRDLGSQETQYF

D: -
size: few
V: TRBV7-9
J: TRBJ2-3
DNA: TGTGCCAGCAGCATCGTGGGGTCAGGAGATACGCAGTATTTT
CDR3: CASSIVGSGDTQYF

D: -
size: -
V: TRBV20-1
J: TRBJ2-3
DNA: TGCAGTGCTAGAGTTAGCGCCCGCACAGATACGCAGTATTTT
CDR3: CSARVSARTDTQYF

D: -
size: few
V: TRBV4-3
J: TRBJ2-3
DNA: TGCGCCAGCAGCCAAGGGTCGGATACGCAGTATTTT
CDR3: CASSQGSDTQYF

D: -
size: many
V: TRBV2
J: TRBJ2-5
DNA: TGTGCCAGCAGTGGGGAAGAGACCCAGTACTTC
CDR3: CASSGEETQYF

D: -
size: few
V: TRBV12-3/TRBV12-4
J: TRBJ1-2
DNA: TGTGCCAGCAGTTTTGGGCAATTAGTGATGGGCTACACCTTC
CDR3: CASSFGQLVMGYTF

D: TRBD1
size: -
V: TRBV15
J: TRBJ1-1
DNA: TGTGCCACCAGCAGAAGGGACAGCAACACTGAAGCTTTCTTT
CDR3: CATSRRDSNTEAFF

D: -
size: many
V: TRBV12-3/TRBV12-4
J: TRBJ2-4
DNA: TGTGCCAGCAGTTTAGATGGAACCGGAAACATTCAGTACTTC
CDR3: CASSLDGTGNIQYF

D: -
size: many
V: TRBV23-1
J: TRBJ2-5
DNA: TGCGCCAGCAGTCCGGTATGGCTGCGGGAGACCCAGTACTTC
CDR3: CASSPVWLRETQYF

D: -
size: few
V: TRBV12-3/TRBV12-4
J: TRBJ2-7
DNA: TGTGCCAGCAGCCCCAGACGGGGGATTGTCTACGAGCAGTACTTC
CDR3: CASSPRRGIVYEQYF

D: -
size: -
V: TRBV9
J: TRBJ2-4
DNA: TGTGCCAGCAGCGTTGGCCAGCCCAGGGACATTCAGTACTTC
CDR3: CASSVGQPRDIQYF

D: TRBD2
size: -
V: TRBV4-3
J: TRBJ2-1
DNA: TGCGCCAGCAGCCAATTGGTTAGCGGGGCCTCGGTGTTC
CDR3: CASSQLVSGASVF

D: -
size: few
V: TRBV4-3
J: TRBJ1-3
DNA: TGCGCCAGCAGCCGGGTCCTGAGCTCTGGAAACACCATATATTTT
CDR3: CASSRVLSSGNTIYF

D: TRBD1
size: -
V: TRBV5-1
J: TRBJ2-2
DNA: TGCGCCAGCAGCGAGGGACAGACTACCGGGGAGCTGTTTTTT
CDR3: CASSEGQTTGELFF

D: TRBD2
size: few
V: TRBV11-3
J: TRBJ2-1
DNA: TGTGCCAGCAGCTTAGGGAGGACTAGTTTCGATGAGCAGTTCTTC
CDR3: CASSLGRTSFDEQFF

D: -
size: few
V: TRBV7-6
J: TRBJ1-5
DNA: TGTGCCAGCAGCTTAGGGGCCAGCAATCAGCCCCAGCATTTT
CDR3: CASSLGASNQPQHF

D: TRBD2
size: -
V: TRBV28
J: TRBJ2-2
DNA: TGTGCCAGCCGGGAGGCTCACACCGGGGAGCTGTTTTTT
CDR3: CASREAHTGELFF

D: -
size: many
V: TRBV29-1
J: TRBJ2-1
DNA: TGCAGCGCCGGCGAGACGATTGAGCAGTTCTTC
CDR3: CSAGETIEQFF

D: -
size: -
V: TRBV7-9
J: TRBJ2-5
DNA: TGTGCCAGCAGCTTAGGAGGCGGCAGAGAAGAGACCCAGTACTTC
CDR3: CASSLGGGREETQYF

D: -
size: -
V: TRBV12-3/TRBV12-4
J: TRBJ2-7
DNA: TGTGCCAGCAGTCTACGTGGGCCGCCCTACGAGCAGTACTTC
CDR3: CASSLRGPPYEQYF

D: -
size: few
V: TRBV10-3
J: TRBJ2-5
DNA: TGTGCCATCCGCGGGGGCCAGAAAGAGACCCAGTACTTC
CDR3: CAIRGGQKETQYF

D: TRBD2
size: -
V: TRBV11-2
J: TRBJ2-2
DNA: TGTGCCAGCAGCTTACGTCTCCCGACTAGCGGTAACACCGGGGAGCTGTTTTTT
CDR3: CASSLRLPTSGNTGELFF

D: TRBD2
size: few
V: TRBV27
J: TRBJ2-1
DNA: TGTGCCAGCAGCCCGGGACTAGGACCCAATGAGCAGTTCTTC
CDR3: CASSPGLGPNEQFF

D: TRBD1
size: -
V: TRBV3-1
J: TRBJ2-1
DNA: TGTGCCAGCAGCCAAGAGGGGACAGGGACCTACAATGAGCAGTTCTTC
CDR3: CASSQEGTGTYNEQFF

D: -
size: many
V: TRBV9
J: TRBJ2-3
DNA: TGTGCCAGCAGCAGCGCAGGGGGGAGCGCAGATACGCAGTATTTT
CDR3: CASSSAGGSADTQYF

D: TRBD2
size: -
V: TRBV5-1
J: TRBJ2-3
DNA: TGCGCCAGCAGCTTGGCTTGGGAGGGGTCGGCTACGCAGTATTTT
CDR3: CASSLAWEGSATQYF

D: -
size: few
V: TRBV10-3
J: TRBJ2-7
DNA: TGTGCCATCAGTGATTCCCGGGTCGAGCAGTACTTC
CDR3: CAISDSRVEQYF

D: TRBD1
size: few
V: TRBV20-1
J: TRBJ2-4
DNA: TGCAGTGCTCCCGACAGGGGAAGGACCAAAAACATTCAGTACTTC
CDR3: CSAPDRGRTKNIQYF

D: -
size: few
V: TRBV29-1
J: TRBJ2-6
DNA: TGCAGCGTTGGTCGGTCCGGGGCCAACGTCCTGACTTTC
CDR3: CSVGRSGANVLTF

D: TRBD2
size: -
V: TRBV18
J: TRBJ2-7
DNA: TGTTCCAGCTCACCAGGAGGACTAGCGAGCTCCTACGAGCAGTACTTC
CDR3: CSSSPGGLASSYEQYF

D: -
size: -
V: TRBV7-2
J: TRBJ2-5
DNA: TGTGCCAGCAGCCTACAGGGAGTCGGGGGGACCCAGTACTTC
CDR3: CASSLQGVGGTQYF

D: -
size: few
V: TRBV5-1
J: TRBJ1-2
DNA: TGCGCCAGCAGCGGAGCCGGGACGGCCTATGGCTACACCTTC
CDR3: CASSGAGTAYGYTF

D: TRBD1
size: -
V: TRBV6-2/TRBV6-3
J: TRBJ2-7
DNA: TGTGCCAGCAGTTACAGGACAGGGAATACCCCCTCCTACGAGCAGTACTTC
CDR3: CASSYRTGNTPSYEQYF

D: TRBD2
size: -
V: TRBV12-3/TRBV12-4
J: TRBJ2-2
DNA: TGTGCCAGCAGGCAACCAGCGGGAGGGCCGAACACCGGGGAGCTGTTTTTT
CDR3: CASRQPAGGPNTGELFF

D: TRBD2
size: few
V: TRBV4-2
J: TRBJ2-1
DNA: TGTGCCAGCAGGGCAACCGGGACTAGCGGATACAATGAGCAGTTCTTC
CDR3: CASRATGTSGYNEQFF

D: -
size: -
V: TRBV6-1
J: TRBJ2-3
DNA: TGTGCCACCTCGGTGGGGGTGACGGGGACGCAGTATTTT
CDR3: CATSVGVTGTQYF

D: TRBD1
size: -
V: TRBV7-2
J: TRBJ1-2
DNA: TGTGCCAGCAACCCACAGGGGACACCGGCTAACTATGGCTACACCTTC
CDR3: CASNPQGTPANYGYTF

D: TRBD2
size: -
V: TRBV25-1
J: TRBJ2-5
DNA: TGTGCCAGCAGTGAACCCGGGATGGGAGGGGAGACCCAGTACTTC
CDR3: CASSEPGMGGETQYF

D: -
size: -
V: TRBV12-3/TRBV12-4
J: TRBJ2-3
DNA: TGTGCCAGCAGTTTTTGGGGTGCAGATACGCAGTATTTT
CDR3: CASSFWGADTQYF

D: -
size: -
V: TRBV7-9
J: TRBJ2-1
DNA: TGTGCCAGCACCTCACCGGGGGCGAACAATGAGCAGTTCTTC
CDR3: CASTSPGANNEQFF

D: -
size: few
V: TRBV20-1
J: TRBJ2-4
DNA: TGCAGTGCTCCCTTGGTGGGTGCCAAAAACATTCAGTACTTC
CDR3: CSAPLVGAKNIQYF